This TCR beta chain was found in a study of T-cell reconstitution after alpha-beta-depleted transplantation in children. Study-wide results and caveats: At one year after transplant, newly produced T cells mostly accounted for T-cell counts and diversity. Reportedly, roughly two months post-transplant, alpha-beta T cells arose from several hundred expanded graft clones. Surviving recipient T cells and thymic progenitors produced the high day-60 TCRbeta diversity seen in some patients.

As to this clonotype: Its cognate antigen is unknown.

Preparation of the TCRbeta library used unique molecular identifiers. TCRdb itself ran the PCR reads through MiXCR, one entry per CDR3 protein. The table includes 700,000 to 950,000 distinct CDR3 sequences, around 17% detected once. V trimming: 3 bases; J trimming: 4 bases; junction bases outside the gene matches: 8. The CDR3 is 15 amino acids. Germline CDR1 SGHTA, CDR2 FQGTGA. The receptor was isolated from a male patient aged 10 to 17 who had a stem cell transplant for acute lymphoblastic leukemia, so the T cells may come from the graft donor. The sequencing here drew on PBMCs, mostly from graft donor cells, taken 360 days after TCRalphabeta/CD19-depleted stem cell transplant. The rearrangement uses TRBV7-3 and TRBJ2-7; 8 bases fit TRBD2. The CDR3 DNA is TGTGCCAGCAGCTTTCGGGGGGGACCGATGTACGAGCAGTACTTC. Its protein product is CASSFRGGPMYEQYF. Together with reference TRBV7-3 and TRBJ2-7, the CDR3 gives the full variable domain: GAGVSQTPSNKVTEKGKYVELRCDPISGHTALYWYRQSLGQGPEFLIYFQGTGAADDSGLPNDRFFAVRPEGSVSTLKIQRTERGDSAVYLCASSFRGGPMYEQYFGPGTRLTVT.